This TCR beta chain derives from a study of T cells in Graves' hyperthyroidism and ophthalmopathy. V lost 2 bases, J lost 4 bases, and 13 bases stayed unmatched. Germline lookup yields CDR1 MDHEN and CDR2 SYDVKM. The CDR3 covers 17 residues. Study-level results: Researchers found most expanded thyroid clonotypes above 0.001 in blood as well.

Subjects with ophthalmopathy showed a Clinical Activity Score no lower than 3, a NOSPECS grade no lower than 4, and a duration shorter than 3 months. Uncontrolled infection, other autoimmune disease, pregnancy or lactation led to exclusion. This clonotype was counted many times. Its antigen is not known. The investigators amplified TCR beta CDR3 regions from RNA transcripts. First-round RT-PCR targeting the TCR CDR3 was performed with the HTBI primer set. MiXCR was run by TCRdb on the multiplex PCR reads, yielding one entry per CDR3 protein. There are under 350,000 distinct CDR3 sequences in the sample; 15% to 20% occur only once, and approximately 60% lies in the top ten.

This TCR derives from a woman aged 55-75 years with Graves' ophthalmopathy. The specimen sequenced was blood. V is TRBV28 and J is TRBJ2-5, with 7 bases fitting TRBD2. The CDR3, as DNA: TGTGCCAGCAGTTTAATGGGCTTGAGATTAGCGGGAGAGACCCAGTACTTC. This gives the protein CASSLMGLRLAGETQYF.